The entry that follows covers one T cell receptor (beta chain) sequence. Original processing methods: Counts of nucleated cells, estimated from reference gene primer amplification, were obtained. The method was immunoSEQ multiplex PCR; TCRdb's version includes in-frame clones alone and lacks a portion of them. The DNA was the basis for D and trimming; V, J and clone size are from that table. The sample gives around 120,000 clones, 85% to 90% of which show up once; almost 0.9% is in the top ten. This entry comes from a study of blood T cell repertoires in COVID-19. Study-level information: The United States, Italy and Spain were the sources of the acute and convalescent COVID-19 samples. From T cells, B-cell-depleted T cells, or PBMCs came the material, which was cDNA or gDNA.

Germline-derived CDR1 and CDR2 are SGDLS and YYNGEE. V dropped 7 bases and J dropped 5; count of bases not matched to a gene: 11. The CDR3 has 15 residues. This receptor was identified in a woman aged 45-65 years with active or convalescent COVID-19. Sequencing was done on a sample of peripheral blood. The rearrangement joins TRBV9 to TRBJ2-2; TRBD2 agrees at 7 bases. CDR3 coding DNA: TGTGCCAGCGGACCGGGGCGGGAGAGGACCGGGGAGCTGTTTTTT. Translated: CASGPGRERTGELFF.